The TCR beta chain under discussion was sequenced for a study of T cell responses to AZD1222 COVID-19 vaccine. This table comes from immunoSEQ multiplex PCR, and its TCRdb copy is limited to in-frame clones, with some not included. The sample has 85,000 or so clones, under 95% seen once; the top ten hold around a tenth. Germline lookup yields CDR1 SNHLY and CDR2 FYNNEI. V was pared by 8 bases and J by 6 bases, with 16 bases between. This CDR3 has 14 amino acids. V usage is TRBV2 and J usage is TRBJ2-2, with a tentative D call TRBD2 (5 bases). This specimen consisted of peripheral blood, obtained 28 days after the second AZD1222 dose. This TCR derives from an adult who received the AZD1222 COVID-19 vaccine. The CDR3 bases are TGTGCCAGCGTGGGGAGAATTTTCCCCGGGGAGCTGTTTTTT. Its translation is CASVGRIFPGELFF.